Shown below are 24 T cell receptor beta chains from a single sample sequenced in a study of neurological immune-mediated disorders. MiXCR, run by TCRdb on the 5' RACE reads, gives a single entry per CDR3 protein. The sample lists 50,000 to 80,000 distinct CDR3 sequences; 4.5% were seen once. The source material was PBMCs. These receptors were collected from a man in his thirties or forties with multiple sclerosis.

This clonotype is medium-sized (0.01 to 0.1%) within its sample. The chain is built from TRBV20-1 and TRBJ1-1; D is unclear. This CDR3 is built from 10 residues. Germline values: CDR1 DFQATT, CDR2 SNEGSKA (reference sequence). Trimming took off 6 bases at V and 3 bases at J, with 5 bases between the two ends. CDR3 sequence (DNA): TGCAGTGCAATGTACACTGAAGCTTTCTTT. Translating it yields CSAMYTEAFF.

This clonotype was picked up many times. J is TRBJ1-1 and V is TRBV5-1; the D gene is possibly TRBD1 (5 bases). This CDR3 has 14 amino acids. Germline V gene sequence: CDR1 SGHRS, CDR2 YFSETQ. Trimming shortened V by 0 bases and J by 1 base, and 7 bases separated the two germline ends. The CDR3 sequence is CASSLEGRNTEAFF. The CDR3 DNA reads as TGCGCCAGCAGCTTGGAGGGACGGAACACTGAAGCTTTCTTT.

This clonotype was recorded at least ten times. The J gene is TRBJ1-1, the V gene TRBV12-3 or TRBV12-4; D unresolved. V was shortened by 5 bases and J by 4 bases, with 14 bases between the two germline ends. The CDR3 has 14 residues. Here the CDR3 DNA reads TGTGCCAGCAGTCCCTCTCCCCGGGGCACTGAAGCTTTCTTT. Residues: CASSPSPRGTEAFF.

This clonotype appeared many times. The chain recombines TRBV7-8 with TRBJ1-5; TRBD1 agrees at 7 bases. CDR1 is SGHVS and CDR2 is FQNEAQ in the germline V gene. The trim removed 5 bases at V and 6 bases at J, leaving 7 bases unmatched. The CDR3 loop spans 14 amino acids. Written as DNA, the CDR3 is TGTGCCAGCAGCCCCCCAGGGGGAGGTCAGCCCCAGCATTTT. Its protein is CASSPPGGGQPQHF. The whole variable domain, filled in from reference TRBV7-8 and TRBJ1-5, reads GAGVSQSPRYKVAKRGQDVALRCDPISGHVSLFWYQQALGQGPEFLTYFQNEAQLDKSGLPSDRFFAERPEGSVSTLKIQRTQQEDSAVYLCASSPPGGGQPQHFGDGTRLSIL.

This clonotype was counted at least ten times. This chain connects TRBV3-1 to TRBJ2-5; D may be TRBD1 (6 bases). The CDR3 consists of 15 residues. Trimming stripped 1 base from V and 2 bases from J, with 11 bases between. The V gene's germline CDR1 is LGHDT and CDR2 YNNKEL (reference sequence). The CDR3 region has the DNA TGTGCCAGCAGCCAAGGATGGGACACACAAGAGACCCAGTACTTC. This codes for CASSQGWDTQETQYF.

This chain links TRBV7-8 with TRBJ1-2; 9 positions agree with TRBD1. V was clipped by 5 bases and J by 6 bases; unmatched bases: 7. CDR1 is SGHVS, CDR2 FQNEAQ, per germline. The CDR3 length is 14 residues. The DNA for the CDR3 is TGTGCCAGCAGCCTCGGGACAGGGTGGGATGGCTACACCTTC. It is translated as CASSLGTGWDGYTF.

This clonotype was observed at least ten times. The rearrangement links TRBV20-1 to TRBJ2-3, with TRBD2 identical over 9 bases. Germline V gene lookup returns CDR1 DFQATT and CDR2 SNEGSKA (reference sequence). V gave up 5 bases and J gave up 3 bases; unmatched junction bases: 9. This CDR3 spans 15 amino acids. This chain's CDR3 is CSAADGGGVTDTQYF. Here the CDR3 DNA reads TGCAGTGCTGCGGATGGCGGGGGGGTTACAGATACGCAGTATTTT.

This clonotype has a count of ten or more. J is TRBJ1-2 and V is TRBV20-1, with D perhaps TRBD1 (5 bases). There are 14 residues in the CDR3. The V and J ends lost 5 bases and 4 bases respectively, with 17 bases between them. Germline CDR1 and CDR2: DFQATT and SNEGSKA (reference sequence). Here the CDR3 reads CSAGGIGGGYGYTF. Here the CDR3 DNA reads TGCAGTGCTGGAGGTATTGGGGGAGGCTATGGCTACACCTTC.

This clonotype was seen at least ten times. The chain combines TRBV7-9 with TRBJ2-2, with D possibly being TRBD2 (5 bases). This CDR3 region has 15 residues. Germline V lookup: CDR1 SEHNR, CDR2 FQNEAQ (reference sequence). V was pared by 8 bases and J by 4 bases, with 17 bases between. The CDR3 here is CASAKNQGSTGELFF. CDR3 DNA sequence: TGTGCCAGCGCGAAGAACCAAGGGAGCACCGGGGAGCTGTTTTTT.

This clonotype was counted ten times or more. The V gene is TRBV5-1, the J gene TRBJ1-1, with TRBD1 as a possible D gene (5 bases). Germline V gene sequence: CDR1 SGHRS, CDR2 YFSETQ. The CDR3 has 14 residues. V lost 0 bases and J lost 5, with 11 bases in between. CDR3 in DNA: TGCGCCAGCAGCTTGGATTCCTCAGGGACTGAAGCTTTCTTT. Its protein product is CASSLDSSGTEAFF.

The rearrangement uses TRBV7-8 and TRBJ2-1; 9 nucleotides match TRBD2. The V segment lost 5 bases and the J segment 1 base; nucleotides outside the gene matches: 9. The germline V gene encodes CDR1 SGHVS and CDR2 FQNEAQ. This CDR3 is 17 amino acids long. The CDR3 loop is CASSLPLGLASYNEQFF. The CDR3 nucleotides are TGTGCCAGCAGCCTCCCCCTGGGACTAGCTTCCTACAATGAGCAGTTCTTC.

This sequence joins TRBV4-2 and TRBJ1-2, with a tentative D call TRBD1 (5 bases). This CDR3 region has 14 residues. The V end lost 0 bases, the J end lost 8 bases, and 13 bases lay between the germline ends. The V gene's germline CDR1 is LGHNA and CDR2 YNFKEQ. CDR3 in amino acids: CASSQDSGAGGYTF. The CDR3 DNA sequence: TGTGCCAGCAGCCAAGATTCCGGGGCAGGAGGCTACACCTTC.

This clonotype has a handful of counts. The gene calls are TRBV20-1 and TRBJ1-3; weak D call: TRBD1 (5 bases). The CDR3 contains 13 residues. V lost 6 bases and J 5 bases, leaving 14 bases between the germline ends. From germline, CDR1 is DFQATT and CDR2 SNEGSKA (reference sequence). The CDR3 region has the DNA TGCAGTGCCCTCGGGGCTTCAAGAAACACCATATATTTT. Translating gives CSALGASRNTIYF.

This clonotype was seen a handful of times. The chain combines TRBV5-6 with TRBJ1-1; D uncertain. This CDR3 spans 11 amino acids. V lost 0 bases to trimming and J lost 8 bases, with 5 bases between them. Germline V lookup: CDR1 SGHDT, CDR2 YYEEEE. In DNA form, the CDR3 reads TGTGCCAGCAGCTTGGGAGAGGAAGCTTTCTTT. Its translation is CASSLGEEAFF.

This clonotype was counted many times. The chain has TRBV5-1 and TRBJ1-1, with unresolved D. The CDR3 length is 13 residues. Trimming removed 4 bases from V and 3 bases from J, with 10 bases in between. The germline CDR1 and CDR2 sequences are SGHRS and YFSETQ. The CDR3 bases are TGCGCCAGCAGCGCGGGCCTGGACACTGAAGCTTTCTTT. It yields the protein CASSAGLDTEAFF.

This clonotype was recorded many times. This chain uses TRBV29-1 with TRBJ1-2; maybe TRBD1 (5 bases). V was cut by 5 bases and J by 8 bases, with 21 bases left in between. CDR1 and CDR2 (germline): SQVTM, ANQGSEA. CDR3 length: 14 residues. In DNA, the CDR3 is TGCAGCGTTAAACAGGACTCTTGGGGAGCGGGCTACACCTTC. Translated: CSVKQDSWGAGYTF.

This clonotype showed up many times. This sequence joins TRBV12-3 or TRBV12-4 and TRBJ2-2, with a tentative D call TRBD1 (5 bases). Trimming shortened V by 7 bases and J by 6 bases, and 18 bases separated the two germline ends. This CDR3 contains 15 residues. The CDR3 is CASTQEQGSPGELFF. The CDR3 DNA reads TGTGCCAGCACCCAGGAGCAGGGAAGCCCCGGGGAGCTGTTTTTT.

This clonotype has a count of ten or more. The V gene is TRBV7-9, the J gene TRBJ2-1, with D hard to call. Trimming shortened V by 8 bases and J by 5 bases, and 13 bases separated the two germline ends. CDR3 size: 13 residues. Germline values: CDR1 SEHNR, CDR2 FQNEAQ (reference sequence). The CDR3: CASGPRRNNEQFF. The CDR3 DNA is TGTGCCAGCGGCCCCCGGCGGAACAATGAGCAGTTCTTC.

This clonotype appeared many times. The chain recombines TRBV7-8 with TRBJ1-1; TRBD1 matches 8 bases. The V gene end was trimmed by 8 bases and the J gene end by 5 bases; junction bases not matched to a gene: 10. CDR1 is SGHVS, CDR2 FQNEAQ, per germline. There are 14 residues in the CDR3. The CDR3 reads CASGPGQGFTEAFF. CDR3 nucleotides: TGTGCCAGCGGACCAGGACAGGGATTTACTGAAGCTTTCTTT.

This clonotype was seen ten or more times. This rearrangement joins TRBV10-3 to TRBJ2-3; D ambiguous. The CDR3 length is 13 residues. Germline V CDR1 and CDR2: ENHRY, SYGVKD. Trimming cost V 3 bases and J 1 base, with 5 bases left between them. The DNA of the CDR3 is TGTGCCATCAGTGAAGCAGGCACAGATACGCAGTATTTT. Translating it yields CAISEAGTDTQYF.

The CDR3: CASSSSEGFTEAFF. The CDR3, as DNA: TGCGCCAGCAGCTCCAGCGAGGGATTCACTGAAGCTTTCTTT. This rearrangement joins TRBV5-1 to TRBJ1-1; D gene uncertain. The V and J ends lost 3 bases and 4 bases respectively, with 13 bases between them. Germline V gene lookup returns CDR1 SGHRS and CDR2 YFSETQ. CDR3 length: 14 amino acids. The variable domain in full, completed from reference TRBV5-1 and TRBJ1-1, reads KAGVTQTPRYLIKTRGQQVTLSCSPISGHRSVSWYQQTPGQGLQFLFEYFSETQRNKGNFPGRFSGRQFSNSRSEMNVSTLELGDSALYLCASSSSEGFTEAFFGQGTRLTVV.

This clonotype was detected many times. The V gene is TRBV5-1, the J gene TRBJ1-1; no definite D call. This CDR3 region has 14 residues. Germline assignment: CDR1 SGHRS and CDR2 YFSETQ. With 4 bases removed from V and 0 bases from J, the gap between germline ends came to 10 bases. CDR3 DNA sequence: TGCGCCAGCAGCGCCTACGCGGTGAACACTGAAGCTTTCTTT. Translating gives CASSAYAVNTEAFF.

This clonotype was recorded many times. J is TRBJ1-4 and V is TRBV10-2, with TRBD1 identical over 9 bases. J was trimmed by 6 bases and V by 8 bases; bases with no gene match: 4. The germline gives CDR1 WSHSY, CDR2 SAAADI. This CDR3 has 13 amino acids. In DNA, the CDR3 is TGCGCCAGCGTCCGGGACAGGGATGAAAAACTGTTTTTT. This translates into CASVRDRDEKLFF.

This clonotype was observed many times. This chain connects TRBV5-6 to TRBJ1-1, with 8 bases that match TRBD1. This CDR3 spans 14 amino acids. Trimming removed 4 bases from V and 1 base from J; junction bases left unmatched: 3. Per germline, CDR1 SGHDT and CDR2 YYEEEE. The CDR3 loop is CASSTGTGNTEAFF. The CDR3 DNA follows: TGTGCCAGCAGCACCGGGACAGGGAACACTGAAGCTTTCTTT.